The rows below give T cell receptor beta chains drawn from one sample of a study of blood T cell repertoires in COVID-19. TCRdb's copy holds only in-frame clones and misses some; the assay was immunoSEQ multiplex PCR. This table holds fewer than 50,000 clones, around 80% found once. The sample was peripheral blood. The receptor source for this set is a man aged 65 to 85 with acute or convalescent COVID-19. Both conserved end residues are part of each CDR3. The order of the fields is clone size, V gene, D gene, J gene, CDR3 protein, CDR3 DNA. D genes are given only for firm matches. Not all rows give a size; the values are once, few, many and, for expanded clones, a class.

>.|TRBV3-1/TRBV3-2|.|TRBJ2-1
CASSQAGGWNEQFF
TGTGCCAGCAGCCAAGCGGGGGGCTGGAATGAGCAGTTCTTC
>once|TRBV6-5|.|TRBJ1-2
CASSYSSGTPYGYTF
TGTGCCAGCAGTTACTCGAGTGGGACACCGTATGGCTACACCTTC
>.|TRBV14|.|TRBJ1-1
CASSININTEAFF
TGTGCCAGCAGCATTAACATAAACACTGAAGCTTTCTTT
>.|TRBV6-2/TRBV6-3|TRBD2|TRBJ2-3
CASSYLKLAGGRDTQYF
TGTGCCAGCAGTTACTTAAAGCTAGCGGGGGGACGAGATACGCAGTATTTT
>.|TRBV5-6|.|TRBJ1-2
CASSLDRGSAGAYGYTF
TGTGCCAGCAGCTTGGATAGGGGGTCGGCAGGGGCCTATGGCTACACCTTC
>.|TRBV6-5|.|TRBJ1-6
CASSYQGSSYNSPLHF
TGTGCCAGCAGTTACCAGGGGAGCTCCTATAATTCACCCCTCCACTTT
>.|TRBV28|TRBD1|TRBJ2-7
CASRGTGGPYEQYF
TGTGCCAGCAGAGGAACAGGGGGACCCTACGAGCAGTACTTC
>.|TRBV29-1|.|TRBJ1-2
CSVDQMGYTF
TGCAGCGTTGATCAGATGGGCTACACCTTC
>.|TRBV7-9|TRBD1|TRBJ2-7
CASSSGQNSYEQYF
TGTGCCAGCAGCTCGGGACAGAACTCCTACGAGCAGTACTTC
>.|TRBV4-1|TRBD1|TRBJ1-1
CASSQDVTGGTEAFF
TGCGCCAGCAGCCAAGATGTCACAGGGGGCACTGAAGCTTTCTTT
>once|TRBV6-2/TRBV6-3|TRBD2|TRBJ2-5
CASSYIGRSSGDETQYF
TGTGCCAGCAGTTACATCGGGAGGTCTAGCGGGGATGAGACCCAGTACTTC
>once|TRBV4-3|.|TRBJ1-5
CASSQAAGGMWPQHF
TGCGCCAGCAGCCAAGCCGCCGGGGGGATGTGGCCCCAGCATTTT
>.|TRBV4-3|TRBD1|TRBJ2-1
CASSQDRSGGRYNEQFF
TGCGCCAGCAGCCAAGATCGTTCAGGGGGCCGGTACAATGAGCAGTTCTTC
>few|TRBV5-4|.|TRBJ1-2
CASRGLYGTYGYTF
TGTGCCAGCAGAGGACTCTATGGTACCTATGGCTACACCTTC
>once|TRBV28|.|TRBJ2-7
CASSLMTGNRYEQYF
TGTGCCAGCAGTTTGATGACAGGAAACCGCTACGAGCAGTACTTC
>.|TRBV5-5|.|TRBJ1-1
CASSLGPRGEAFF
TGTGCCAGCAGCCTGGGACCCCGAGGGGAAGCTTTCTTT
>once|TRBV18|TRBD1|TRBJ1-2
CASSPRQGTYGYTF
TGTGCCAGCTCGCCAAGACAGGGAACCTATGGCTACACCTTC
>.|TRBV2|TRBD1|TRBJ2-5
CASSRTGKETQYF
TGTGCCAGCAGCAGGACAGGGAAAGAGACCCAGTACTTC
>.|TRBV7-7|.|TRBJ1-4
CASSPESGEKLFF
TGTGCCAGCAGCCCGGAGAGCGGAGAAAAACTGTTTTTT
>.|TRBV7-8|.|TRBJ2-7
CASSLAHGQQYF
TGTGCCAGCAGCTTAGCGCATGGCCAGCAGTACTTC
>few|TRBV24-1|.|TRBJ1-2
CATSDGGYGYTF
TGTGCCACCAGTGACGGGGGGTATGGCTACACCTTC
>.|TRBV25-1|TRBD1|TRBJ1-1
CASSGTGTVNTEAFF
TGTGCCAGCAGTGGTACCGGGACAGTGAACACTGAAGCTTTCTTT
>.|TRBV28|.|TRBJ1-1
CASRGHTEAFF
TGTGCCAGCAGGGGGCATACTGAAGCTTTCTTT
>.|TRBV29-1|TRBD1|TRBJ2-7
CSVLTGSGEQYF
TGCAGCGTTCTGACAGGGTCAGGCGAGCAGTACTTC
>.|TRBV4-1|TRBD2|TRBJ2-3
CASSQDTSGTSTDTQYF
TGCGCCAGCAGCCAAGATACTAGCGGGACTAGCACAGATACGCAGTATTTT
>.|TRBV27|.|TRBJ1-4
CASGGRGAVKLFF
TGTGCCAGCGGGGGCCGGGGTGCAGTAAAACTGTTTTTT
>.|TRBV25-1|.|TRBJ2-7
CASSEQGHSYEQYF
TGTGCCAGCAGTGAACAGGGTCACTCCTACGAGCAGTACTTC
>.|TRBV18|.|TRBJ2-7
CASSPPSRYEQYF
TGTGCCAGCTCACCACCGTCCAGGTACGAGCAGTACTTC
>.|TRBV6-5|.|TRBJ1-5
CASSYSAGAGEPQHF
TGTGCCAGCAGTTACTCAGCAGGGGCCGGTGAGCCCCAGCATTTT
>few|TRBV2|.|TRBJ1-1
CASLLRRDTEAFF
TGTGCCAGCTTACTACGACGAGACACTGAAGCTTTCTTT
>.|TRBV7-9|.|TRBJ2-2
CASSPRQVLDTGELFF
TGTGCCAGCAGCCCCAGACAGGTTCTGGACACCGGGGAGCTGTTTTTT
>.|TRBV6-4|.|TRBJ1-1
CASSSLGLGSTEAFF
TGTGCCAGCAGTTCTTTAGGTTTGGGGAGCACTGAAGCTTTCTTT
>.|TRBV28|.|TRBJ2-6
CASSFQGIPGANVLTF
TGTGCCAGCAGTTTTCAGGGTATCCCTGGGGCCAACGTCCTGACTTTC
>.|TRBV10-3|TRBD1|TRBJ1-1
CAIGQGETEAFF
TGTGCCATCGGACAGGGAGAGACTGAAGCTTTCTTT
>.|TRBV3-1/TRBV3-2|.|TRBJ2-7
CASSIGGYEQYF
TGTGCCAGCAGTATTGGAGGCTACGAGCAGTACTTC
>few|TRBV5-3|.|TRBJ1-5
CARSFFHRGLNNQPQHF
TGTGCCAGAAGCTTTTTTCATAGGGGTCTGAACAATCAGCCCCAGCATTTT
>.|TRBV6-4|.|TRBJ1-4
CASSAQRGEKLFF
TGTGCCAGCAGTGCCCAAAGGGGGGAAAAACTGTTTTTT
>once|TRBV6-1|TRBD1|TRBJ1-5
CASSETGRRQPQHF
TGTGCCAGCAGTGAGACAGGGCGTAGGCAGCCCCAGCATTTT
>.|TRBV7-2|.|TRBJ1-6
CASSLVGGVRGTRNSPLHF
TGTGCCAGCAGCTTAGTGGGCGGGGTGCGGGGGACCAGGAATTCACCCCTCCACTTT
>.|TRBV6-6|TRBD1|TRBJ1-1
CASSQTGPMNTEAFF
TGTGCCAGCAGCCAGACAGGGCCCATGAACACTGAAGCTTTCTTT
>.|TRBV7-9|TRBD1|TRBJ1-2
CASSLHRGPGGGYTF
TGTGCCAGCAGCTTACACAGGGGGCCCGGGGGTGGCTACACCTTC
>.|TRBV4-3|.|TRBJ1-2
CASSQVAGGANYGYTF
TGCGCCAGCAGCCAAGTTGCGGGGGGGGCGAACTATGGCTACACCTTC
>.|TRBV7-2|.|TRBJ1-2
CASSVSRTTNYGYTF
TGTGCCAGCAGCGTAAGCAGGACAACTAACTATGGCTACACCTTC
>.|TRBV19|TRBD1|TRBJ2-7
CASSIPGTGAYEQYF
TGTGCCAGTAGTATACCCGGGACAGGGGCCTACGAGCAGTACTTC
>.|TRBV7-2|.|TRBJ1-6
CASSLVNQGSSYNSPLHF
TGTGCCAGCAGCTTAGTTAACCAGGGGAGCTCCTATAATTCACCCCTCCACTTT
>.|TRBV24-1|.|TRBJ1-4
CATSGAGETNEKLFF
TGTGCCACCAGTGGGGCGGGGGAGACTAATGAAAAACTGTTTTTT
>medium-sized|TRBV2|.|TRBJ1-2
CASSGGGPGYTF
TGTGCCAGCAGTGGCGGCGGCCCTGGCTACACCTTC
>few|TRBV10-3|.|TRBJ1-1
CAISESLRGARSTEAFF
TGTGCCATCAGTGAGTCGCTGCGGGGGGCGCGAAGTACTGAAGCTTTCTTT
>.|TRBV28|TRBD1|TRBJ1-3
CASRAGTGLAGNTIYF
TGTGCCAGCAGGGCGGGGACAGGGTTAGCTGGAAACACCATATATTTT
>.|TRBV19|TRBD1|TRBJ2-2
CASNRGLRTGELFF
TGTGCCAGCAACAGGGGGCTGAGAACCGGGGAGCTGTTTTTT
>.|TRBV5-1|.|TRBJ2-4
CASSAGAKNIQYF
TGCGCCAGCAGCGCCGGAGCCAAAAACATTCAGTACTTC